A selection of T cell receptor beta chains follows, all from one sample in a study of kidney transplant recipient with SARS-CoV-2 infection. TCRdb itself ran the reads through MiXCR, one entry per CDR3 protein. The sample has 200,000 to 250,000 distinct CDR3 sequences; more than 25% are singletons. The source was a blood sample, collected at baseline and on roughly day 120 from a kidney transplant recipient. The receptors come from a male patient younger than 45 who had COVID-19 and was a kidney transplant recipient. A subset of T cells may come from the graft donor. Each CDR3 is given with its conserved first and last residue. The order of the fields is clone size, D gene, V gene, J gene, CDR3 DNA, CDR3 protein. The D gene is left open where the match is weak. Not every row has a clone size; where given, it reads once, few, many or a size class.

abundance: few; d_gene: -; v_gene: TRBV27; j_gene: TRBJ1-5; CDR3nt: TGTGCCAGCAGTTTATTCAACGGCAATCTGCCCCAGCATTTT; CDR3aa: CASSLFNGNLPQHF
abundance: many; d_gene: -; v_gene: TRBV9; j_gene: TRBJ2-7; CDR3nt: TGTGCCAGCAGCGTTCGAGACAGCTTCTACGAGCAGTACTTC; CDR3aa: CASSVRDSFYEQYF
abundance: many; d_gene: TRBD1; v_gene: TRBV4-1; j_gene: TRBJ2-7; CDR3nt: TGCGCCAGCACGCCGGGACAGGGCGCCTACGAGCAGTACTTC; CDR3aa: CASTPGQGAYEQYF
abundance: many; d_gene: TRBD2; v_gene: TRBV6-6; j_gene: TRBJ2-1; CDR3nt: TGTGCCAGCAGTCAACTAGCGGGAGGTGAGAATGAGCAGTTCTTC; CDR3aa: CASSQLAGGENEQFF
abundance: many; d_gene: -; v_gene: TRBV27; j_gene: TRBJ1-2; CDR3nt: TGTGCCAGCAGTTCTGACCAAAGGGGCTACACCTTC; CDR3aa: CASSSDQRGYTF
abundance: -; d_gene: -; v_gene: TRBV5-1; j_gene: TRBJ1-2; CDR3nt: TGCGCCAGCTTAGAACTATCGGTTCGAAAGACCTATGACTACACCTTC; CDR3aa: CASLELSVRKTYDYTF
abundance: -; d_gene: TRBD1; v_gene: TRBV11-3; j_gene: TRBJ2-1; CDR3nt: TGTGCCAGCAGCTTAGGGGGAGGACAGGGGGCCTATGAGCAGTTCTTC; CDR3aa: CASSLGGGQGAYEQFF
abundance: many; d_gene: -; v_gene: TRBV5-1; j_gene: TRBJ1-1; CDR3nt: TGCGCCAGCAGCTTGTTCGGGGGAGAAACTGAAGCTTTCTTT; CDR3aa: CASSLFGGETEAFF
abundance: many; d_gene: -; v_gene: TRBV19; j_gene: TRBJ2-7; CDR3nt: TGTGCCAGTAGTACCCTGCCACGCTACGAGCAGTACTTC; CDR3aa: CASSTLPRYEQYF
abundance: many; d_gene: TRBD1; v_gene: TRBV6-1; j_gene: TRBJ1-5; CDR3nt: TGTGCCAGCAGTGGGGGGGGACAGGGGGCTGGTCAGCCCCAGCATTTT; CDR3aa: CASSGGGQGAGQPQHF
abundance: many; d_gene: -; v_gene: TRBV10-2; j_gene: TRBJ1-2; CDR3nt: TGCGCCAGCAGCCCGTCGGACCCTCCTAACTATGGCTACACCTTC; CDR3aa: CASSPSDPPNYGYTF
abundance: many; d_gene: TRBD1; v_gene: TRBV20-1; j_gene: TRBJ1-1; CDR3nt: TGCAGTGCTAAGGGACAGAGGAACACTGAAGCTTTCTTT; CDR3aa: CSAKGQRNTEAFF
abundance: -; d_gene: -; v_gene: TRBV10-1; j_gene: TRBJ1-2; CDR3nt: TGCGCCAGCAGTCCTGCGGAAAGATCGCGAAAGACCTATGGCTACACCTTC; CDR3aa: CASSPAERSRKTYGYTF
abundance: few; d_gene: -; v_gene: TRBV4-1; j_gene: TRBJ1-1; CDR3nt: TGCGCCAGCAGCCCCGAGGGAGGGACCATGAACACTGAAGCTTTCTTT; CDR3aa: CASSPEGGTMNTEAFF
abundance: many; d_gene: -; v_gene: TRBV6-1; j_gene: TRBJ1-2; CDR3nt: TGTGCCAGCAGTGAAGTGGGGTCTTCCTATGGCTACACCTTC; CDR3aa: CASSEVGSSYGYTF
abundance: many; d_gene: -; v_gene: TRBV6-6; j_gene: TRBJ1-2; CDR3nt: TGTGCCAGCAGTTGGGTTACAGGTGGGAGAAAGACCTATGGCTACACCTTC; CDR3aa: CASSWVTGGRKTYGYTF
abundance: -; d_gene: TRBD1; v_gene: TRBV19; j_gene: TRBJ2-4; CDR3nt: TGTGCCAGTAGACCCCTATCCGGGACAGGGTTAGGCCATCATCAGTACTTC; CDR3aa: CASRPLSGTGLGHHQYF
abundance: many; d_gene: TRBD2; v_gene: TRBV20-1; j_gene: TRBJ2-7; CDR3nt: TGCAGTGCTACCCCTCGTATGAGCGGGAGAAGGGACGAGCAGTACTTC; CDR3aa: CSATPRMSGRRDEQYF
abundance: -; d_gene: -; v_gene: TRBV5-1; j_gene: TRBJ1-2; CDR3nt: TGCGCCAGCCAACTTGTATCGGTTCGAAAGACCTATGGCTACACCTTC; CDR3aa: CASQLVSVRKTYGYTF
abundance: many; d_gene: -; v_gene: TRBV5-4; j_gene: TRBJ1-6; CDR3nt: TGTGCCAGCAGTTGGGGGATACAGGAGCCCCTGGGGCCCCTCCACTTT; CDR3aa: CASSWGIQEPLGPLHF
abundance: many; d_gene: -; v_gene: TRBV16; j_gene: TRBJ1-2; CDR3nt: TGTGCCAGCAGCTGTTTGACGGTCGTTAGAAAGACCTATGGCTACACCTTC; CDR3aa: CASSCLTVVRKTYGYTF
abundance: many; d_gene: -; v_gene: TRBV20-1; j_gene: TRBJ2-7; CDR3nt: TGCAGTGCTAGCGGATCGCGTTGGGAGCAGTACTTC; CDR3aa: CSASGSRWEQYF
abundance: many; d_gene: TRBD1; v_gene: TRBV2; j_gene: TRBJ1-1; CDR3nt: TGTGCCAGCAGTACTGGACAGGGGATTGAAGCTTTCTTT; CDR3aa: CASSTGQGIEAFF
abundance: many; d_gene: -; v_gene: TRBV20-1; j_gene: TRBJ1-1; CDR3nt: TGCAGTGCTAGGCCGGGGGCCGTCACTGAAGCTTTCTTT; CDR3aa: CSARPGAVTEAFF
abundance: many; d_gene: -; v_gene: TRBV6-1; j_gene: TRBJ1-2; CDR3nt: TGTGCCAGCAGTGGTACGAGCTCTATGCGAAAGACCTATGGCTACACCTTC; CDR3aa: CASSGTSSMRKTYGYTF
abundance: few; d_gene: TRBD1; v_gene: TRBV5-5; j_gene: TRBJ2-5; CDR3nt: TGTGCCAGCAGCTTTCGGACAGGGGTTCAAGAGACCCAGTACTTC; CDR3aa: CASSFRTGVQETQYF
abundance: -; d_gene: -; v_gene: TRBV5-4; j_gene: TRBJ1-2; CDR3nt: TGTGCCAGCAAAGGATACGTACCAGGAAAGGCCTATGGCTACACCTTC; CDR3aa: CASKGYVPGKAYGYTF
abundance: many; d_gene: -; v_gene: TRBV6-9; j_gene: TRBJ1-2; CDR3nt: TGTGCCAGCAGTATACGACCGCCTTACGGAAAGACCTATGGCTACACCTTC; CDR3aa: CASSIRPPYGKTYGYTF
abundance: many; d_gene: -; v_gene: TRBV11-2; j_gene: TRBJ1-5; CDR3nt: TGTGCCAGCAGCCCGGACGGCCATGGCAATCAGCCCCAGCATTTT; CDR3aa: CASSPDGHGNQPQHF
abundance: many; d_gene: -; v_gene: TRBV5-1; j_gene: TRBJ1-2; CDR3nt: TGCGCCAGCCCGACTAGATCGGTTCGAAAGACCTATGGCTACACCTTC; CDR3aa: CASPTRSVRKTYGYTF
abundance: many; d_gene: -; v_gene: TRBV15; j_gene: TRBJ2-4; CDR3nt: TGTGCCACCAGCAGAGATCTAGGGGAGAAAAACATTCAGTACTTC; CDR3aa: CATSRDLGEKNIQYF
abundance: many; d_gene: -; v_gene: TRBV7-9; j_gene: TRBJ2-7; CDR3nt: TGTGCCAGCAGCCGACTAATCTACGAGCAGTACTTC; CDR3aa: CASSRLIYEQYF
abundance: many; d_gene: -; v_gene: TRBV7-4; j_gene: TRBJ1-2; CDR3nt: TGTGCCAGCAGCATTTGCGCTTCAGCTCGAAAGACCTATGGCTACACCTTC; CDR3aa: CASSICASARKTYGYTF
abundance: many; d_gene: -; v_gene: TRBV12-3/TRBV12-4; j_gene: TRBJ1-3; CDR3nt: TGTGCCAGCAGCCCCCGACAAGCTGGAAACACCATATATTTT; CDR3aa: CASSPRQAGNTIYF
abundance: many; d_gene: -; v_gene: TRBV3-1; j_gene: TRBJ2-2; CDR3nt: TGTGCCAGCAGCCTGCAACCTCCCATTTCAGGCTTGACCGGGGAGCTGTTTTTT; CDR3aa: CASSLQPPISGLTGELFF
abundance: -; d_gene: TRBD2; v_gene: TRBV2; j_gene: TRBJ2-3; CDR3nt: TGTGCCAGCAGTGAAGCGGTTCTATCGGGAGGTTCCGGAGATACGCAGTATTTT; CDR3aa: CASSEAVLSGGSGDTQYF
abundance: -; d_gene: -; v_gene: TRBV19; j_gene: TRBJ2-1; CDR3nt: TGTGCCAGTAGTATAGGGGCGGGACAGATCTACAATGAGCAGTTCTTC; CDR3aa: CASSIGAGQIYNEQFF
abundance: many; d_gene: -; v_gene: TRBV13; j_gene: TRBJ1-2; CDR3nt: TGTGCCAGCAGCTTGGGTGATAGGCCTAACTATGGCTACACCTTC; CDR3aa: CASSLGDRPNYGYTF
abundance: many; d_gene: -; v_gene: TRBV12-3/TRBV12-4; j_gene: TRBJ1-1; CDR3nt: TGTGCCAGCAAGCGAAGCACTGAAGCTTTCTTT; CDR3aa: CASKRSTEAFF
abundance: -; d_gene: -; v_gene: TRBV10-1; j_gene: TRBJ1-2; CDR3nt: TGCGCCAGCAGTGGCTGGAGAAGATCGCGAAAGGCCTATGGCTACACCTTC; CDR3aa: CASSGWRRSRKAYGYTF
abundance: many; d_gene: TRBD1; v_gene: TRBV7-9; j_gene: TRBJ1-2; CDR3nt: TGTGCCAGCAGCCCGGGGACAGGGTTTACGGGCTACACCTTC; CDR3aa: CASSPGTGFTGYTF
abundance: -; d_gene: TRBD2; v_gene: TRBV4-3; j_gene: TRBJ2-1; CDR3nt: TGCGCCAGCAGCCTTAGCGGGATATACAATGAGCAGTTCTTC; CDR3aa: CASSLSGIYNEQFF
abundance: few; d_gene: -; v_gene: TRBV3-1; j_gene: TRBJ1-2; CDR3nt: TGTGCCAGCAGCGTTTCGGCCACCCTTCGAAAGACCTATGGCTACACCTTC; CDR3aa: CASSVSATLRKTYGYTF
abundance: many; d_gene: TRBD2; v_gene: TRBV27; j_gene: TRBJ2-7; CDR3nt: TGTGCCAGCAGTCCCGGACTAGCGGGAGCCACCCCGAAGCAGTACTTC; CDR3aa: CASSPGLAGATPKQYF
abundance: many; d_gene: -; v_gene: TRBV4-1; j_gene: TRBJ2-7; CDR3nt: TGCGCCAGCAGCCAACTATCCCGGGGACCCTACGAGCAGTACTTC; CDR3aa: CASSQLSRGPYEQYF
abundance: -; d_gene: TRBD2; v_gene: TRBV2; j_gene: TRBJ2-1; CDR3nt: TGTGCCAGCAGGGACCCCAGGACTAGCGGGAGAGTGAATGAGCAGTTCTTC; CDR3aa: CASRDPRTSGRVNEQFF
abundance: many; d_gene: TRBD2; v_gene: TRBV6-5; j_gene: TRBJ2-1; CDR3nt: TGTGCCAGCGGGACTAGCGGGATGACCCATGAGCAGTTCTTC; CDR3aa: CASGTSGMTHEQFF
abundance: many; d_gene: TRBD1; v_gene: TRBV4-1; j_gene: TRBJ1-4; CDR3nt: TGCGCCAGCAGCCAAGGGCAGGGGGGCGGCACTAATGAAAAACTGTTTTTT; CDR3aa: CASSQGQGGGTNEKLFF
abundance: many; d_gene: -; v_gene: TRBV12-3/TRBV12-4; j_gene: TRBJ2-2; CDR3nt: TGTGCCAGCCTCTCGGAGCGGAACACCGGGGAGCTGTTTTTT; CDR3aa: CASLSERNTGELFF
abundance: many; d_gene: -; v_gene: TRBV13; j_gene: TRBJ1-6; CDR3nt: TGTGCCAGCAGGCCACCGGGGGGGGGGAATTCACCCCTCCACTTT; CDR3aa: CASRPPGGGNSPLHF
abundance: many; d_gene: -; v_gene: TRBV7-6; j_gene: TRBJ2-7; CDR3nt: TGTGCCAGCAGCTTAGTAGGGGGGGGGAAGGCCGAGCAGTACTTC; CDR3aa: CASSLVGGGKAEQYF
abundance: -; d_gene: -; v_gene: TRBV3-1; j_gene: TRBJ1-2; CDR3nt: TGTGCCAGCAGCCAAGGGGGGAGTGGGGGCTACACCTTC; CDR3aa: CASSQGGSGGYTF
abundance: many; d_gene: -; v_gene: TRBV6-5; j_gene: TRBJ2-2; CDR3nt: TGTGCCAGCAGTGAGGGGTTAGTGCCTCCTTGGCCCGGGGAGCTGTTTTTT; CDR3aa: CASSEGLVPPWPGELFF
abundance: many; d_gene: -; v_gene: TRBV12-3/TRBV12-4; j_gene: TRBJ2-2; CDR3nt: TGTGCCAGCAGTCTCACTTCAAACGGGGAGCTGTTTTTT; CDR3aa: CASSLTSNGELFF